This T cell receptor (beta chain) originates from a study of shared clonotypes between healthy human individuals (dated by TCRdb to the early 2020s). For context, the study as a whole: A couple of women and a few men aged 18 to 49 years were included in the cohort. For each donor, three plates each were used for CD4 naive and CD4 memory, two plates were used for CD8 naive, and one plate was used for CD8 memory. Blood TCR repertoires of a handful of healthy adults were deeply sequenced to estimate repertoire size and the extent of clonotype sharing between individuals. Libraries were prepared and TCR repertoires were sequenced by different laboratories using diverse techniques, in order to increase sequencing depth and limit assay-specific biases. Leukapheresis yielded between about 0.85 and 10 billion PBMCs per donor. The investigation overall reported the following: Sampling was restricted to blood, and TCR repertoires in tissue are likely to differ from TCR repertoires in blood. Clonotypes shared by all four sorted-subset donors showed higher generation probabilities than non-shared clonotypes. When several donors were compared, the shared fraction of clonotypes was 5% to 6.5% for naive CD4, approximately 3.5% for naive CD8, 2.3% for memory CD4, and less than 0.5% for memory CD8. Naive subsets generally had larger estimated clonotype richness than memory subsets did. Even with the large sequencing depth, rarefaction of the sorted-subset datasets indicated that sequencing was incomplete. Because the study included only a small number of donors, the genetic and exposure-history diversity represented was limited. Pairwise subsampling led to the expectation that sequencing depth would affect the degree of clonotype sharing among donors.

Using the deep immunoSEQ assay, multiplex PCR amplified TCR CDR3 regions from genomic DNA. Extracted genomic DNA from each cell subset was distributed evenly across all wells of several immunoSEQ 96-well plates, and each plate was treated as a replicate. For sorted subsets, each replicate PCR was loaded with roughly 200 ng genomic DNA, equivalent to approximately 33,000 T cell genomes. The purified libraries were quantified using a Qubit 3.0 fluorometer, sized with a Bioanalyzer 2100, and then quantified again using the KAPA Library Quantification kit. Every immunoSEQ 96-well plate was sequenced on a separate single-read 150-cycle Illumina NextSeq 550 flow cell. The paper's data handling went like this. Because the immunoSEQ output included only junctional sequences and no quality scores, the filtering could not be the same as the filtering used for full-length reads. To assign V/J genes and CDR3, sequences were annotated using PyIR, a Python wrapper for IgBLAST v1.9, with IMGT germline references. Reads were removed for weak V/J assignments (E-value above 1e-6), missing CDR3, stop codons, out-of-frame junctions, or ambiguous translated residues. V3J clonotypes were defined by identical inferred V gene, J gene, and CDR3 amino acid sequence. Percentage overlap between repertoires was calculated by dividing the number of shared unique clonotypes by the size of the smaller repertoire. RTK rarefaction, the Chao1 estimator, and Recon v2.1 estimates of unobserved clonotypes were used to assess repertoire richness. Generation probabilities for all TCRbeta clonotypes obtained by the gDNA method from several donors were computed using OLGA. Held by TCRdb, this immuneACCESS table contains in-frame sequences only and omits some clones. Under half of the omission traces to an unresolved V gene where checked; the cause of the rest is unknown. V and J calls and clone size are as listed in that table; D and trimming were resolved from the DNA. This sample holds hundreds of thousands of clones; 96% were observed only once. The ten largest clonotypes hold less than 0.25% of the sample.

Remarks on this clone: Its antigen is unknown. The input lacks base qualities; no much larger clone sits a single base away.

For the CD8 naive samples, CD45RO-negative cells were positively selected for CCR7, yielding a CD45RA+CCR7+ population from which TemRA cells were excluded. The donors were healthy, HIV-negative adults who had no recently reported acute infections or vaccinations. All donors were Caucasian adults living in Nashville, Tennessee, USA. Blood was obtained by leukapheresis, after which PBMCs were separated by Ficoll-Histopaque density gradient centrifugation and cryopreserved in liquid nitrogen vapor phase. Analytical flow cytometry was used to check the purity and quantity of each magnetically sorted T cell population. From each sorted fraction, genomic DNA was isolated and quantified by UV absorbance on a Nanodrop 2000c. The sample comprised naive CD8+ T cells sorted from blood. The cell subset or site label, as the study defines it: CD45RA+CCR7+. This clonotype originated in a man aged 25 to 45 in good health.

Read as DNA, the sequence is TGTGCCAGCAGGGAGGCCGGGAGTACCGGGGAGCTGTTTTTT. Its translation is CASREAGSTGELFF. The rearranged chain carries TRBV28 and TRBJ2-2, and perhaps TRBD2 as D gene, on 6 matching bases. The CDR3 covers 14 residues, taking in both the cysteine and the phenylalanine. Only the CDR3 portion is preserved as DNA: 42 bases, with reading frame beginning at the first base. Trimming costs V 6 bases and J 5 bases, and their ends lie 13 bases apart. CDR1 and CDR2 are read off the germline V gene as MDHEN and SYDVKM.